This entry describes one T cell receptor (beta chain). Antigen unknown. RNA and DNA were co-extracted from approximately 20-30 mg of unsorted bulk tissue. The patients presented with primary liver carcinoma, which was managed through surgical resection. Per tumor, sampling covered five separate regions. This entry comes from a study of tumor-infiltrating lymphocytes in primary liver carcinoma. General study points: Merely about 7.5-24% of top clones occurred in all five tumor regions.

TCR beta cDNA was reverse-transcribed from roughly 0.45 ug of total RNA. The reaction used a constant-region primer and ProtoScript II reverse transcriptase. Slightly modified ARM-PCR served as the procedure for the TCR beta libraries. These libraries came from three rounds of nested multiplex PCR. The study ran its first two PCR rounds for roughly 11 cycles each, using TRBV1-TRBV30 forward primers and a C-beta reverse primer. TCRdb ran MiXCR on the multiplex PCR reads and lists one entry per CDR3 protein. The data hold roughly 200,000 distinct CDR3 sequences, with 85% observed a single time. The CDR3 spans 15 residues.

This chain uses TRBV21-1 with TRBJ2-3; the DNA was not used to check the table's D call, TRBD2. TRBV21-1 is deemed a pseudogene. What was sequenced was tumor tissue from primary liver carcinoma. This receptor was taken from a man aged 35 to 55 with primary liver carcinoma and hepatitis B virus infection. For the CDR3, the DNA is TGTGCCAGCATCCTTATAGCGGAGCGCATAGATACGCAGTATTTT. Amino acid sequence: CASILIAERIDTQYF.